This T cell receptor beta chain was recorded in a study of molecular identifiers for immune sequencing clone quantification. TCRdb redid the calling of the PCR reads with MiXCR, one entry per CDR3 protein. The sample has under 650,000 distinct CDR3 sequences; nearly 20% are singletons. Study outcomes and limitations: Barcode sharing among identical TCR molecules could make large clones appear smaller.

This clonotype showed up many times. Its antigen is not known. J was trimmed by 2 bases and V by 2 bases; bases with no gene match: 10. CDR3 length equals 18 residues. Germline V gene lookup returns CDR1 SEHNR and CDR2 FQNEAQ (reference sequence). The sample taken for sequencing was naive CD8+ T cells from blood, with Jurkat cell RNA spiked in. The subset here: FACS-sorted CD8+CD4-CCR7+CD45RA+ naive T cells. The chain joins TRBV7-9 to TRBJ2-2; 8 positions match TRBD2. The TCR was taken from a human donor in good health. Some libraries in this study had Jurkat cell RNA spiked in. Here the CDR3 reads CASSLRYQRGPNTGELFF. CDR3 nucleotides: TGTGCCAGCAGCTTACGGTACCAGCGGGGGCCAAACACCGGGGAGCTGTTTTTT. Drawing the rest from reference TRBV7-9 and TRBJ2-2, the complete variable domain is DTGVSQNPRHKITKRGQNVTFRCDPISEHNRLYWYRQTLGQGPEFLTYFQNEAQLEKSRLLSDRFSAERPKGSFSTLEIQRTEQGDSAMYLCASSLRYQRGPNTGELFFGEGSRLTVL.